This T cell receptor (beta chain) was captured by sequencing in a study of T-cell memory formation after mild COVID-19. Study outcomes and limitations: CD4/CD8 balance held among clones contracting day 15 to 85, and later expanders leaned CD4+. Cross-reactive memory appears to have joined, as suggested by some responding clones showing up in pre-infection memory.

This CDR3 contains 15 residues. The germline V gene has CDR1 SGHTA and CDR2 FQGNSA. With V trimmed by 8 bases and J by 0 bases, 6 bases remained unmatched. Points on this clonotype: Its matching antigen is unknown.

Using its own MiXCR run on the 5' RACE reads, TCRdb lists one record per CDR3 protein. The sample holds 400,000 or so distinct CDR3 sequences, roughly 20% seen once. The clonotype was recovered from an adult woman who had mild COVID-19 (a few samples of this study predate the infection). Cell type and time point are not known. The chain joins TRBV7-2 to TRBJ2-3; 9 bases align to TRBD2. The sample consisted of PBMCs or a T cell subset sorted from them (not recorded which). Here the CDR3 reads CASGLAGVSTDTQYF. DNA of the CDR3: TGTGCCAGCGGATTAGCGGGAGTGAGCACAGATACGCAGTATTTT. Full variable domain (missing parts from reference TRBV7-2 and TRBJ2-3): GAGVSQSPSNKVTEKGKDVELRCDPISGHTALYWYRQSLGQGLEFLIYFQGNSAPDKSGLPSDRFSAERTGGSVSTLTIQRTQQEDSAVYLCASGLAGVSTDTQYFGPGTRLTVL.